The entry that follows covers one T cell receptor (beta chain) sequence. Its antigen is still unknown. The length of the CDR3 is 14 residues. The V end lost 4 bases, the J end lost 1 base, and 11 bases lay between the germline ends. CDR1 MGHRA and CDR2 YSYEKL come from the germline V gene. Generated by immunoSEQ multiplex PCR, the TCRdb table keeps only in-frame clones and is missing some. Of 50,000 to 70,000 clones listed, 95% are singletons. This specimen belongs to a study of cytomegalovirus exposure and HLA in healthy donors. Overall study context: The 120 or so validation repertoires used the same platform as the 550 to 800 first-cohort repertoires (as reported by a later analysis). Findings of the study overall: Rare TCR sequences dominated, though some public TCRs recurred in many donors. In vitro confirmation showed a few CMV-associated chains to be CMV antigen specific.

This TCR was recovered from a woman between 18 and 30 years old in good health and CMV-seropositive. This rearrangement joins TRBV4-1 to TRBJ2-7; perhaps TRBD2 as D (6 bases). The sample was PBMCs. The CDR3: CASSRPGSSYEQYF. CDR3 coding DNA: TGCGCCAGCAGCCGACCCGGGAGTTCCTACGAGCAGTACTTC.